This T cell receptor (beta chain) derives from a study of OX40 agonist ivuxolimab in advanced cancers. As for the study in general: People who had prior anti-PD-1, anti-PD-L1 or anti-CTLA-4 therapy could take part, and about 37% had some.

Clones were sequenced by immunoSEQ multiplex PCR, and TCRdb holds only the in-frame ones, with some missing. The repertoire consists of about 77,000 clones, with about 90% occurring once and the leading ten covering about 1.8%. Study results and caveats: Low normalized T-cell clonal expansion also characterized some of the nonresponders.

Comments on this clone: Its matching antigen is unknown.

The sample here was CD4+ or CD8+ T cells sorted from blood, taken in a trial of the OX40 agonist ivuxolimab. The origin of this receptor is an adult with an advanced solid tumor such as melanoma, head and neck, liver or kidney cancer.

The CDR3 here is CASRRRGTVDSYNSPLHF. The CDR3 nucleotides read TGTGCCAGCAGGCGACGGGGGACCGTCGACTCCTATAATTCACCCCTCCACTTT. The chain couples TRBV28 to TRBJ1-6; possible D gene TRBD1, 5 bases. The CDR3 is made up of 18 amino acids. Trimming left V 6 bases short and J 0 bases short, with 18 bases between. The germline V gene has CDR1 MDHEN and CDR2 SYDVKM.